The 14 T cell receptor beta chains below all came from one sample that was sequenced in a study of shared clonotypes between healthy human individuals. The table came from immunoSEQ multiplex PCR; TCRdb's copy has only in-frame clones and leaves some out. Here the sample spans fewer than 3 million clones, 85% to 95% being singletons. Sequencing used naive CD4+ T cells from PBMCs. As for subset: CD45RA+ positively selected. The receptor set was obtained from a man aged 18 to 29 in good health. Some clones in this sample may be carry-over from other donors' samples.

The V call is TRBV20-1, the J call TRBJ2-1; D gene ambiguous. Germline V gene data show CDR1 as DFQATT and CDR2 as SNEGSKA (reference sequence). Trimming removed 8 bases from V and 7 bases from J, with 9 bases in between. The CDR3 extends over 10 amino acids. The CDR3 bases are TGCAGTTACGGGCGTAATGAGCAGTTCTTC. Amino acids: CSYGRNEQFF.

J is TRBJ1-3 and V is TRBV4-2; D unclear. The germline V and J ends were trimmed by 0 bases and 4 bases, with 7 bases remaining between them. The CDR3 is 14 residues long. Germline values: CDR1 LGHNA, CDR2 YNFKEQ. CDR3 protein: CASSQDLWGNTIYF. The CDR3, as DNA: TGTGCCAGCAGCCAAGACCTTTGGGGAAACACCATATATTTT.

This clone was recorded once. CDR3 region: CASSKVAGEPYNEQFF. The CDR3 DNA follows: TGTGCCAGCAGCAAAGTAGCGGGAGAACCCTACAATGAGCAGTTCTTC. This sequence joins TRBV21-1 and TRBJ2-1; the DNA was not used to check the table's D call, TRBD2. TRBV21-1 is annotated as a pseudogene. CDR3 length equals 16 residues.

In the case of this clone: This sample also contains other DNA sequences that code for the same CDR3. J is TRBJ1-2 and V is TRBV28, with 7 bases that match TRBD1. Per germline, CDR1 MDHEN and CDR2 SYDVKM. With V trimmed by 3 bases and J by 5 bases, 6 bases remained unmatched. The CDR3 totals 14 residues. CDR3 region: CASSLVTGDYGYTF. CDR3 coding DNA: TGTGCCAGCAGTTTGGTCACAGGGGATTATGGCTACACCTTC.

This chain connects TRBV5-1 to TRBJ1-2; D is ambiguous. Trimming shortened V by 3 bases and J by 0 bases, and 9 bases separated the two germline ends. CDR3 length equals 14 residues. From germline, CDR1 is SGHRS and CDR2 YFSETQ. The CDR3 loop is CASSWGKSNYGYTF. CDR3 coding DNA: TGCGCCAGCAGCTGGGGAAAATCTAACTATGGCTACACCTTC.

Regarding this clone: Mismatch with germline at one junction end may stem from a read error. The rearrangement joins TRBV11-2 to TRBJ2-3; D is undetermined. The CDR3 totals 14 residues. CDR1 and CDR2 (germline): SGHAT, FQNNGV. The CDR3 DNA reads TGTGCCGGCAGCCCCCAATGGGGCACAGATACGCAGTATTTT. It specifies CAGSPQWGTDTQYF. Full variable domain (rest looked up from reference TRBV11-2 and TRBJ2-3): EAGVAQSPRYKIIEKRQSVAFWCNPISGHATLYWYQQILGQGPKLLIQFQNNGVVDDSQLPKDRFSAERLKGVDSTLKIQPAKLEDSAVYLCAGSPQWGTDTQYFGPGTRLTVL.

This chain joins TRBV14 and TRBJ2-3; 11 bases are a match to TRBD2. CDR3 length: 13 amino acids. CDR1 SGHDN and CDR2 FVKESK come from the germline V gene. The V segment lost 3 bases and the J segment 8 bases; nucleotides outside the gene matches: 1. CDR3 loop: CASSQTSGATQYF. The CDR3 DNA reads as TGTGCCAGCAGCCAGACTAGCGGGGCTACGCAGTATTTT. Complete variable domain (other parts from reference TRBV14 and TRBJ2-3): EAGVTQFPSHSVIEKGQTVTLRCDPISGHDNLYWYRRVMGKEIKFLLHFVKESKQDESGMPNNRFLAERTGGTYSTLKVQPAELEDSGVYFCASSQTSGATQYFGPGTRLTVL.

The chain uses TRBV7-2 and TRBJ2-1, with D perhaps being TRBD1 or TRBD2 (5 bases each). Germline V gene sequence: CDR1 SGHTA, CDR2 FQGNSA. The CDR3 has 16 amino acids. V was shortened by 6 bases and J by 0 bases, with 15 bases between the two germline ends. CDR3 sequence: CASSSLGPGSYNEQFF. The CDR3 bases are TGTGCCAGCAGTTCTTTGGGACCGGGCTCCTACAATGAGCAGTTCTTC.

V gene TRBV5-1 combines with J gene TRBJ2-7; TRBD2 matches at 9 bases. V lost 0 bases, J lost 3 bases, and 7 bases stayed unmatched. This CDR3 has 16 residues. Per germline, CDR1 SGHRS and CDR2 YFSETQ. The DNA of the CDR3 is TGCGCCAGCAGCTTGGAAGTAGCGGGAGTTGTCTACGAGCAGTACTTC. The encoded protein is CASSLEVAGVVYEQYF. Based on the CDR3 plus reference TRBV5-1 and TRBJ2-7, the full variable domain is KAGVTQTPRYLIKTRGQQVTLSCSPISGHRSVSWYQQTPGQGLQFLFEYFSETQRNKGNFPGRFSGRQFSNSRSEMNVSTLELGDSALYLCASSLEVAGVVYEQYFGPGTRLTVT.

This rearrangement joins TRBV30 to TRBJ2-2, with 7 nucleotides matching TRBD2. Losses at the gene ends were 2 bases for V and 0 bases for J; bases not matched to a gene: 9. The germline gives CDR1 GTSNPN, CDR2 SVGIG (reference sequence). The CDR3 runs 17 residues. The CDR3 bases are TGTGCCTGGAGTCATTGGTTGAGCGGGACGAACACCGGGGAGCTGTTTTTT. Translation gives CAWSHWLSGTNTGELFF.

The chain couples TRBV9 to TRBJ2-6; perhaps D is TRBD1 or TRBD2 (5 bases each). V lost 4 bases and J 4 bases, leaving 12 bases between the germline ends. The CDR3 is made up of 15 amino acids. From germline, CDR1 is SGDLS and CDR2 YYNGEE. The CDR3 loop is CASSPGPSGANVLTF. Written as DNA, the CDR3 is TGTGCCAGCAGCCCGGGACCTAGCGGGGCCAACGTCCTGACTTTC.

The chain recombines TRBV5-1 with TRBJ2-2, with 8 bases identical to TRBD1. The CDR3 is made up of 15 amino acids. V shed 2 bases and J 6 bases; nucleotides not matched to a gene: 6. CDR1 is SGHRS, CDR2 YFSETQ, per germline. In DNA form, the CDR3 reads TGCGCCAGCAGCTTAAACCAGGGGGCGTCCGGGGAGCTGTTTTTT. Amino acids: CASSLNQGASGELFF.

A note on this clone: This specimen includes other DNA sequences encoding the same CDR3. This chain connects TRBV28 to TRBJ2-7; 7 bases fit TRBD2. Trimming took 8 bases from V and 0 from J; bases not matched to a gene: 7. The CDR3 consists of 14 residues. Germline CDR1 is MDHEN and CDR2 is SYDVKM. The CDR3 loop is CASRGGGSSYEQYF. The CDR3, as DNA: TGTGCCAGCCGCGGGGGTGGCAGCTCCTACGAGCAGTACTTC.

CDR3 residues: CASSWEGASNTGELFF. In DNA, the CDR3 is TGTGCCAGCAGCTGGGAGGGGGCCTCGAACACCGGGGAGCTGTTTTTT. This rearrangement joins TRBV5-5 to TRBJ2-2; D is tentatively TRBD1 or TRBD2 (7 bases each). Trimming took 3 bases from V and 0 from J, leaving 12 bases between them. Germline assignment: CDR1 SGHKS and CDR2 YYEKEE (reference sequence). There are 16 residues in the CDR3.